A single sample is the source of the 21 T cell receptor beta chains below, sequenced in a study of OX40 agonist ivuxolimab in advanced cancers. Repertoires were generated with immunoSEQ multiplex PCR, while TCRdb's copy carries only in-frame clones and drops some. This table has tens of thousands of clones, about 81% appearing once. The source material was CD4+ or CD8+ T cells sorted from blood, sampled in a trial of the OX40 agonist ivuxolimab. Receptors originate from an adult with an advanced solid tumor such as melanoma, head and neck, liver or kidney cancer.

V and J are TRBV7-9 and TRBJ2-1; no clear D. Germline V gene lookup returns CDR1 SEHNR and CDR2 FQNEAQ (reference sequence). CDR3 length: 13 residues. The V gene lost 5 bases and the J gene lost 2 bases, with 7 bases spanning the gap. This CDR3 reads CASSLDTYNEQFF. The CDR3, as DNA: TGTGCCAGCAGCCTAGATACCTACAATGAGCAGTTCTTC.

The V call is TRBV28, the J call TRBJ1-3, with no clear D. This CDR3 comprises 11 residues. Germline lookup yields CDR1 MDHEN and CDR2 SYDVKM. The ends were cut back, 2 bases at V and 8 bases at J, with 4 bases in the middle. CDR3 DNA: TGTGCCAGCAGTTTACAGGACACCATATATTTT. Translating gives CASSLQDTIYF.

The rearrangement links TRBV7-2 to TRBJ2-1; possibly TRBD1 for D (5 bases). Germline-derived CDR1 and CDR2 are SGHTA and FQGNSA. V was cut by 5 bases and J by 6 bases, with 20 bases left in between. The CDR3 extends over 16 amino acids. This chain's CDR3 is CASSPFSSGASNEQFF. CDR3 DNA: TGTGCCAGCAGCCCCTTCTCTAGTGGGGCCTCCAATGAGCAGTTCTTC.

J is TRBJ1-6 and V is TRBV5-1; 7 positions match TRBD1. The trim removed 3 bases at V and 5 bases at J, leaving 2 bases unmatched. CDR1 is SGHRS, CDR2 YFSETQ, per germline. The CDR3 contains 14 residues. CDR3 in amino acids: CASSWDSDNSPLHF. CDR3 DNA sequence: TGCGCCAGCAGCTGGGACAGCGATAATTCACCCCTCCACTTT.

The chain uses TRBV7-6 and TRBJ2-5; TRBD2 agrees at 7 bases. Unmatched junction bases numbered 8, after V lost 5 bases and J lost 5 bases. The germline V gene has CDR1 SGHVS and CDR2 FNYEAQ. This CDR3 contains 14 residues. The CDR3 DNA sequence: TGTGCCAGCAGCCTGAGACTAGCCGGGGAGACCCAGTACTTC. Protein: CASSLRLAGETQYF. Looking up the rest from reference TRBV7-6 and TRBJ2-5 gives the full variable domain: GAGVSQSPRYKVTKRGQDVALRCDPISGHVSLYWYRQALGQGPEFLTYFNYEAQQDKSGLPNDRFSAERPEGSISTLTIQRTEQRDSAMYRCASSLRLAGETQYFGPGTRLLVL.

The chain employs TRBV11-2 and TRBJ1-1; tentative D call: TRBD1 (5 bases). The length of the CDR3 is 12 residues. Germline V gene sequence: CDR1 SGHAT, CDR2 FQNNGV. The V gene lost 3 bases and the J gene lost 7 bases, with 9 bases spanning the gap. CDR3 residues: CASSFPQGEAFF. CDR3 nucleotide sequence: TGTGCCAGCAGCTTCCCCCAGGGTGAAGCTTTCTTT.

The J gene is TRBJ1-3, the V gene TRBV13; weak D call: TRBD1 (5 bases). CDR3 size: 18 residues. Germline V CDR1 and CDR2: PRHDT, FYEKMQ (reference sequence). The V end was cut by 0 bases, the J end by 0 bases, with 15 bases between. CDR3 loop: CASSLGHRRTHSGNTIYF. For the CDR3, the DNA is TGTGCCAGCAGCTTAGGCCACAGGAGAACCCACTCTGGAAACACCATATATTTT.

The chain links TRBV5-1 to TRBJ1-2; 7 nucleotides line up with TRBD1. This CDR3 has 16 residues. Germline trimming cut 4 bases from V and 4 bases from J; bases unmatched to any gene: 13. Germline-derived CDR1 and CDR2 are SGHRS and YFSETQ. The CDR3 region has the DNA TGCGCCAGCAGCGTCTCCGGGACAGCTAATTTCTATGGCTACACCTTC. Translation: CASSVSGTANFYGYTF. The whole variable domain, filled in from reference TRBV5-1 and TRBJ1-2, reads KAGVTQTPRYLIKTRGQQVTLSCSPISGHRSVSWYQQTPGQGLQFLFEYFSETQRNKGNFPGRFSGRQFSNSRSEMNVSTLELGDSALYLCASSVSGTANFYGYTFGSGTRLTVV.

The CDR3 region is CASRTGIEKLFF. As DNA, the CDR3 is TGTGCCAGCAGGACAGGGATTGAAAAACTGTTTTTT. The rearrangement links TRBV2 to TRBJ1-4; 7 bases are shared with TRBD1. J lost 7 bases, V lost 6 bases, and 2 bases had no gene match. This CDR3 is built from 12 residues. CDR1 SNHLY and CDR2 FYNNEI come from the germline V gene.

The chain employs TRBV10-3 and TRBJ2-3; possibly TRBD1 for D (6 bases). CDR3 size: 15 residues. CDR1 and CDR2 (germline): ENHRY, SYGVKD. Deletions cut 3 bases from V and 4 bases from J, with 14 bases between. The CDR3 coding sequence is TGTGCCATCAGTGACCCGCTACAGGGAGCAGATACGCAGTATTTT. Amino acids: CAISDPLQGADTQYF.

V gene TRBV11-2 combines with J gene TRBJ2-1; D is unresolved. Per the germline V gene, CDR1 is SGHAT and CDR2 is FQNNGV. The CDR3 covers 12 residues. Trimming removed 2 bases at V and 15 bases at J, with 14 bases between. The CDR3 protein is CASSLHFSRRFF. As DNA, the CDR3 is TGTGCCAGCAGCTTACATTTCTCTAGGCGGTTCTTC.

This rearrangement joins TRBV18 to TRBJ2-3; the D is unclear. This CDR3 region has 16 residues. Per the germline V gene, CDR1 is KGHSH and CDR2 is LQKENI. V was shortened by 8 bases and J by 0 bases, with 18 bases between the two germline ends. The CDR3 spells CASTLTDTLSTDTQYF. The DNA for the CDR3 is TGTGCCAGCACCCTAACTGATACACTCAGCACAGATACGCAGTATTTT.

The chain combines TRBV5-1 with TRBJ2-2; perhaps D is TRBD1 or TRBD2 (5 bases each). CDR1 and CDR2 (germline): SGHRS, YFSETQ. The CDR3 has 15 amino acids. Trimming removed 4 bases from V and 4 bases from J, with 14 bases in between. CDR3 sequence: CASSTRDPSTGELFF. As DNA, the CDR3 is TGCGCCAGCAGCACCCGGGACCCTAGCACCGGGGAGCTGTTTTTT.

This clone was seen once. The gene calls are TRBV5-4 and TRBJ1-2; D gene unclear. V was shortened by 3 bases and J by 0 bases, with 6 bases between the two germline ends. The germline CDR1 and CDR2 sequences are SGHNT and YYREEE (reference sequence). The CDR3 is 13 residues long. This CDR3 reads CASSSRSNYGYTF. CDR3 DNA sequence: TGTGCCAGCAGCTCCCGATCTAACTATGGCTACACCTTC.

This rearrangement joins TRBV7-8 to TRBJ1-5; TRBD1 might be the D (5 bases). V was cut by 5 bases and J by 3 bases, with 17 bases left in between. The CDR3 covers 16 residues. Germline CDR1 is SGHVS and CDR2 is FQNEAQ. DNA for the CDR3: TGTGCCAGCAGCCCCACTCGGGGAGGGACCAATCAGCCCCAGCATTTT. Protein sequence: CASSPTRGGTNQPQHF.

The chain has TRBV19 and TRBJ2-3; D is unclear. Germline CDR1 LNHDA, CDR2 SQIVND (reference sequence). This CDR3 is 14 amino acids long. V lost 5 bases, J lost 0 bases, and 9 bases lay in between. Here the CDR3 DNA reads TGTGCCAGTAGTCCTAGGATCAGCACAGATACGCAGTATTTT. It codes for CASSPRISTDTQYF.

The chain links TRBV5-1 to TRBJ2-7; either TRBD1 or TRBD2 may fit D (6 bases each). V lost 1 base to trimming and J lost 0 bases, with 11 bases between them. Per germline, CDR1 SGHRS and CDR2 YFSETQ. CDR3 size: 15 residues. The CDR3 loop reads CASSLIGGRSYEQYF. The CDR3 bases are TGCGCCAGCAGCTTGATCGGGGGCCGCTCCTACGAGCAGTACTTC.

The chain employs TRBV2 and TRBJ2-2; 8 bases are shared with TRBD1. The CDR3 consists of 14 residues. Trimming took 5 bases from V and 6 from J; bases not matched to a gene: 5. Germline lookup yields CDR1 SNHLY and CDR2 FYNNEI. The DNA of the CDR3 is TGTGCCAGCAGTACAGACAGGGGCGCCGGGGAGCTGTTTTTT. This gives the protein CASSTDRGAGELFF. The whole variable domain, remainder taken from reference TRBV2 and TRBJ2-2, is EPEVTQTPSHQVTQMGQEVILRCVPISNHLYFYWYRQILGQKVEFLVSFYNNEISEKSEIFDDQFSVERPDGSNFTLKIRSTKLEDSAMYFCASSTDRGAGELFFGEGSRLTVL.

The chain recombines TRBV21-1 with TRBJ2-1; the table's D call, TRBD1, was not checked against the DNA. TRBV21-1 is reported as a pseudogene. The CDR3 runs to 16 residues. The CDR3, as DNA: TGTGCCAGCAGCAAAATCCGGGACAGGGCACTCGATGAGCAGTTCTTC. This translates into CASSKIRDRALDEQFF.

The chain recombines TRBV27 with TRBJ1-3; 8 nucleotides align to TRBD1. CDR1 is MNHEY and CDR2 is SMNVEV in the germline V gene (reference sequence). The ends lost 3 bases at V and 3 bases at J; junction bases unmatched: 1. This CDR3 is 14 amino acids long. In nucleotides, the CDR3 is TGTGCCAGCAGTTTCAGGGGGCATGGAAACACCATATATTTT. This sequence encodes CASSFRGHGNTIYF.

CDR3 sequence (DNA): TGTGCCAGTAGTCCCTCCTTCAGGGGGATGAACACTGAAGCTTTCTTT. Its translation is CASSPSFRGMNTEAFF. V and J are TRBV19 and TRBJ1-1; 7 bases are a match to TRBD1. CDR1 is LNHDA and CDR2 is SQIVND in the germline V gene (reference sequence). V dropped 5 bases and J dropped 0; count of bases not matched to a gene: 9. The CDR3 spans 16 residues.